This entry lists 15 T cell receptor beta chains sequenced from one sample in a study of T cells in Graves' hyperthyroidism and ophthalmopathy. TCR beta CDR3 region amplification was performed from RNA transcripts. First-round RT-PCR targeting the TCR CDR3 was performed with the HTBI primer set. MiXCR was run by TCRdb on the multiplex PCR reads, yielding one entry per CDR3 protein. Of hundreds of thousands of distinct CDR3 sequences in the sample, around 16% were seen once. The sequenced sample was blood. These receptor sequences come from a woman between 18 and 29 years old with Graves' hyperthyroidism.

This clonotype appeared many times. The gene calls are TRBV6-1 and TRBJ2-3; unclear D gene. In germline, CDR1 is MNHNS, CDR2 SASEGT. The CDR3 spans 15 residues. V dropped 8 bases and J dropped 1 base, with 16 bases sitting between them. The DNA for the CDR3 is TGTGCCAGCTTCTTTGCCCAGCCCCGCACAGATACGCAGTATTTT. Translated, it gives CASFFAQPRTDTQYF.

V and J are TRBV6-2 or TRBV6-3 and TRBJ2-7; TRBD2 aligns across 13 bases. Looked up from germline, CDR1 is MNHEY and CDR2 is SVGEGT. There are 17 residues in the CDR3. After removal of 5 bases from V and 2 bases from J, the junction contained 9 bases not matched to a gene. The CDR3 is CASSNLLGLAGAYEQYF. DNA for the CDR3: TGTGCCAGCAGTAACCTACTTGGACTAGCGGGAGCCTACGAGCAGTACTTC.

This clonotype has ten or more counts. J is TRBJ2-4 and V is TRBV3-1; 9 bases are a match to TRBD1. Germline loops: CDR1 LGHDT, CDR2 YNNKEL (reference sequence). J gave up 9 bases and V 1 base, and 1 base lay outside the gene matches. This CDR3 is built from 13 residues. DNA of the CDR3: TGTGCCAGCAGCCAAGGACAGGGGGGCATTCAGTACTTC. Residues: CASSQGQGGIQYF. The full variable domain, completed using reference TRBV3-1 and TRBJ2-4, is DTAVSQTPKYLVTQMGNDKSIKCEQNLGHDTMYWYKQDSKKFLKIMFSYNNKELIINETVPNRFSPKSPDKAHLNLHINSLELGDSAVYFCASSQGQGGIQYFGAGTRLSVL.

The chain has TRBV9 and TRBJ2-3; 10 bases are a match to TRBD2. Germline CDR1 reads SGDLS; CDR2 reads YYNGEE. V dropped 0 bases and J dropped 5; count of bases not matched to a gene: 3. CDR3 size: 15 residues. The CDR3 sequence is CASSVGSSGRDTQYF. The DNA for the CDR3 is TGTGCCAGCAGCGTAGGATCTAGCGGGAGAGATACGCAGTATTTT.

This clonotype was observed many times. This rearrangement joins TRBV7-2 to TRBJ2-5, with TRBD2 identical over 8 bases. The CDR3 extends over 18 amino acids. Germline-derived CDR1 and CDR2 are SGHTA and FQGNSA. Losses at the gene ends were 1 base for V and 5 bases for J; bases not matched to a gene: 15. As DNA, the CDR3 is TGTGCCAGCAGCTTAGTGTTTCGGATCGGGGGGGCCCGCGAGACCCAGTACTTC. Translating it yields CASSLVFRIGGARETQYF.

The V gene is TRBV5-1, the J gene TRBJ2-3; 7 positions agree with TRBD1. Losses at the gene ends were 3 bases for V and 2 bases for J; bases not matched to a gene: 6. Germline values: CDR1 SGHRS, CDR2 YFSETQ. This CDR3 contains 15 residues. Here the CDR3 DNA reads TGCGCCAGCAGCTCTATGACAGGGATCACAGATACGCAGTATTTT. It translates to CASSSMTGITDTQYF.

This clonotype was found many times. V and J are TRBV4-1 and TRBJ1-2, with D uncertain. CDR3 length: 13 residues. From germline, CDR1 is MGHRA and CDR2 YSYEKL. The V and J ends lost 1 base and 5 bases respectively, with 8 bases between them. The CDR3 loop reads CASSQVDGYGYTF. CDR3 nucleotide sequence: TGCGCCAGCAGCCAAGTGGATGGTTATGGCTACACCTTC.

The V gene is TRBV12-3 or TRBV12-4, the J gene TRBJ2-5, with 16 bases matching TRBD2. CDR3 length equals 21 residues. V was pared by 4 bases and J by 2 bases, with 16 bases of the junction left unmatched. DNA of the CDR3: TGTGCCAGCAGTTCCCGAGCCTGGGGACTAGCGGGAGGGCCTAAACAAGAGACCCAGTACTTC. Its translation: CASSSRAWGLAGGPKQETQYF.

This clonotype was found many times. CDR3 protein: CASSLLTQGYEAFF. CDR3 DNA: TGTGCCAGCAGTTTATTGACCCAGGGGTATGAAGCTTTCTTT. This chain links TRBV28 with TRBJ1-1; the D gene is possibly TRBD1 (6 bases). Between the trimmed V and J ends, which lost 1 base and 7 bases, there was a span of 13 bases. Germline V CDR1 and CDR2: MDHEN, SYDVKM. This CDR3 contains 14 residues.

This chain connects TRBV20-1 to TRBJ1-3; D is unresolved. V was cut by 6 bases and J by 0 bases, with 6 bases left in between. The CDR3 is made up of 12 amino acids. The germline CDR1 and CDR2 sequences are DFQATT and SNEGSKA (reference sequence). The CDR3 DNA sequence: TGCAGTGCAAGGAACTCTGGAAACACCATATATTTT. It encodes CSARNSGNTIYF.

The CDR3 reads CASSLFFPPGGELFF. CDR3 coding DNA: TGCGCCAGCAGTCTCTTCTTCCCCCCTGGGGGGGAGCTGTTTTTT. The rearrangement uses TRBV5-1 and TRBJ2-2; D unclear. The germline V gene has CDR1 SGHRS and CDR2 YFSETQ. The CDR3 extends over 15 amino acids. The V gene lost 5 bases and the J gene lost 8 bases, with 19 bases spanning the gap.

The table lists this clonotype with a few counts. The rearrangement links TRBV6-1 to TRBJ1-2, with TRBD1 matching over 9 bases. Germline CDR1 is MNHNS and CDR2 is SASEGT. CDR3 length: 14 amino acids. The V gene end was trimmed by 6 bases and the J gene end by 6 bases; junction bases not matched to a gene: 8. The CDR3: CASSRDRVLDGYTF. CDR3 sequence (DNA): TGTGCCAGCAGCCGGGACAGGGTTCTGGATGGCTACACCTTC.

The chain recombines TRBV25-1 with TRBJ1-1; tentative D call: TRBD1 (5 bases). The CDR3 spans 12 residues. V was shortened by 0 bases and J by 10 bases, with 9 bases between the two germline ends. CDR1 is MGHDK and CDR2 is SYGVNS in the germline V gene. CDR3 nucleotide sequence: TGTGCCAGCAGTGAATATGGGGGGGTAGCTTTCTTT. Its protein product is CASSEYGGVAFF.

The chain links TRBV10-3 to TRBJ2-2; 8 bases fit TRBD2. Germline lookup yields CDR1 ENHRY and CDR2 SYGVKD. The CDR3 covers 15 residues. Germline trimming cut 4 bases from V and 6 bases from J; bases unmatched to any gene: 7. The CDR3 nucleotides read TGTGCCATCAGTGCTACTAGCGGAGAGGCCGGGGAGCTGTTTTTT. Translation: CAISATSGEAGELFF.

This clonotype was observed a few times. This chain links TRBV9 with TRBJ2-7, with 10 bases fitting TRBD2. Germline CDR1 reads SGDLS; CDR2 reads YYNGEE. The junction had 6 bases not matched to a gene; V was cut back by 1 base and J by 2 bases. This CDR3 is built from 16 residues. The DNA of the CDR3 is TGTGCCAGCAGCGTATCGGGACTAGCGACGACCTACGAGCAGTACTTC. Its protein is CASSVSGLATTYEQYF.